This TCR beta chain was recorded in a study of blood T cells in healthy people across ages. The use of a sample-barcoded 5' primer and a J-beta primer mix characterized a second PCR of roughly 7 to 12 cycles. TCRdb analysed the 5' RACE reads with MiXCR anew, one entry per CDR3 protein. Seen here are 800,000 to 950,000 distinct CDR3 sequences, 29% observed once, and the top ten hold roughly a tenth. This sample also belongs to another study, concerning T cells of mothers and their children.

The sequenced sample consisted of blood. The TCR was taken from a woman between 40 and 55 years old in good health.

DNA for the CDR3: TGTGCCAGCAGCTCCGTGGGAGGGGCGAACACTGAAGCTTTCTTT. Translating it yields CASSSVGGANTEAFF. The chain uses TRBV3-1 and TRBJ1-1; D possibly corresponds to TRBD1 (5 bases). Trimming took off 5 bases at V and 1 base at J, with 14 bases between the two ends. This CDR3 contains 15 residues. CDR1 and CDR2 (germline): LGHDT, YNNKEL (reference sequence).